The entry below gives a single T cell receptor (beta chain) sequence along with its context. This clonotype has only one observation. This clone's antigen is unknown. Base qualities are missing; no much larger clone stands one base away. This sample was taken from a study of blood T cells in healthy people across ages (dated by TCRdb to 2015 to 2017). About the full investigation: Template switching captured roughly one uniquely barcoded TCR beta cDNA molecule per two T cells in model experiments. Age-related changes in TCR beta repertoire diversity were measured in the study by deep sequencing normalized with unique cDNA molecular identifiers. Donors were grouped into four age groups: young (average approximately 15 years), middle-aged (roughly 38), aged (around 62) and long-lived (approximately 78). To avoid experimental bias, donors of different ages were distributed randomly across sequencing lanes. For two donors (one aged 18 to 30 and one aged 80 or older), the study analyzed two additional independent replicas of 1 million unique cDNA reads from the same blood draw. Points the paper makes about the study in general: As age increased, observed TCR beta diversity per million T cells dropped in a roughly linear way, and a significant reduction was already evident by age around 41. A strong correlation was found between observed TCR beta diversity and the percentage of naive T cells measured by flow cytometry. The CMV infection status of donors was not known, potentially confounding age-related changes in expanded clonotypes. Conclusive comparison of naive and antigen-experienced compartments was prevented by the profiling of bulk unsorted PBMCs. Compared with the aged group, the long-lived group had more naive CD4+ T cells, fewer expanded clones and increased TCR diversity, suggesting age selection. Estimates of total diversity based on one million sequenced T cells were regarded as lower bounds and as underestimates.

The CDR3 spans 13 residues, from the cysteine through the phenylalanine. The sequence is cut down to CDR3 DNA, 39 bases in frame from base 1. Ends trimmed: V by 6 bases, J by 6 bases; bases unmatched to a gene: 3. Preparation of the library involved 5' RACE. The instrument given in TCRdb is Illumina HiSeq 2500. A second PCR of about 7 to 12 cycles was run with a J-beta primer mix and a sample-barcoded 5' primer. A unique molecular identifier was introduced onto each TCR beta cDNA molecule by a template-switch 5' adaptor carrying 12 random nucleotides. Each sample yielded at least 2.5 million CDR3-containing paired-end reads. First-strand cDNA was synthesized from all RNA with the Mint cDNA synthesis kit, primed by a TRBC-specific oligonucleotide. Following uracil-DNA glycosylase treatment, all cDNA underwent a first 18-cycle PCR with the universal primers M1SS and BC2_uni_R. Regarding the original processing steps: For normalization, 1 million high-quality reads, each with a distinct molecular identifier, were randomly selected from each sample. Reads with shared molecular identifiers were discarded instead of being binned into consensus sequences. MiTCR, run with a Q25 quality threshold and the strictest error-elimination algorithm, handled CDR3 identification, clonotype clustering and error correction. A nonparametric unseen species model with Euler transformation was used to estimate lower-bound total TCR beta diversity. TCRdb trimmed public reads at Q25 via fastp, called clones via MiXCR and kept in-frame beta chains. Rows matching on CDR3 protein sequence are summarized as one entry with the most common DNA and genes. The V and J calls were not made by the authors but by TCRdb's processing. For this sample the table gives 850,000 to 1,100,000 distinct CDR3 sequences, of which more than 30% were detected only once. Under 15% of the sample is taken by the ten largest.

Systemically healthy Caucasian individuals from Russia, over 30 in total and aged about 6 to 95 years, were included as donors. Roughly 11 milliliters of peripheral blood were drawn from each donor into EDTA-treated Vacutainer tubes. PBMCs were isolated by Ficoll-Paque density-gradient centrifugation, with at least 7 million obtained per sample. Total RNA was extracted from PBMCs with Trizol reagent, with at least 6 micrograms obtained per sample. The percentages of naive CD45RAhigh/CD27high T cells were determined by flow cytometry on a PBMC aliquot from every donor. This sequence was found in a young man in good health. The sample was blood. The V gene is TRBV12-3 or TRBV12-4 and the J gene is TRBJ2-1; 9 central nucleotides agree with TRBD2. Here is the DNA: TGTGCCAGCAGGGGGACTAGCTTCAATGAGCAGTTCTTC. Translated, it reads CASRGTSFNEQFF.